The subject of this entry is one T cell receptor beta chain. No antigen is known for it. The data were obtained in a study of CD8+CD57+ T cells in acquired aplastic anemia. General study points: A set of about 28 CD8+ CDR3 sequences was shared between patients and controls, and these sequences appeared highly expressed in patients. Patients and controls had CD8+ Simpson's diversity values that were not significantly distinct.

Patients sequenced had flow cytometry evidence of CD8+CD57+ cell expansion. The template for TCR beta VDJ and CDR3 sequence profiling was genomic DNA. A single record per CDR3 protein comes from TCRdb applying MiXCR to the reads. This repertoire shows around 150,000 distinct CDR3 sequences, roughly 48% found once; its top ten account for around 2.9%. Material: sorted CD4+, CD8+, or CD8+CD57+ T cells (not recorded which) from PBMCs. This clonotype was sampled from a human donor with aplastic anemia.

CDR3 coding DNA: TGTGCCATCAGGGTAGGGACAGGGGGCTATGGCTACACCTTC. Amino acid sequence: CAIRVGTGGYGYTF. The chain uses TRBV10-3 and TRBJ1-2; 11 nucleotides agree with TRBD1. CDR1 is ENHRY and CDR2 is SYGVKD in the germline V gene. This CDR3 region has 14 residues. Losses at the gene ends were 6 bases for V and 4 bases for J; bases not matched to a gene: 4.